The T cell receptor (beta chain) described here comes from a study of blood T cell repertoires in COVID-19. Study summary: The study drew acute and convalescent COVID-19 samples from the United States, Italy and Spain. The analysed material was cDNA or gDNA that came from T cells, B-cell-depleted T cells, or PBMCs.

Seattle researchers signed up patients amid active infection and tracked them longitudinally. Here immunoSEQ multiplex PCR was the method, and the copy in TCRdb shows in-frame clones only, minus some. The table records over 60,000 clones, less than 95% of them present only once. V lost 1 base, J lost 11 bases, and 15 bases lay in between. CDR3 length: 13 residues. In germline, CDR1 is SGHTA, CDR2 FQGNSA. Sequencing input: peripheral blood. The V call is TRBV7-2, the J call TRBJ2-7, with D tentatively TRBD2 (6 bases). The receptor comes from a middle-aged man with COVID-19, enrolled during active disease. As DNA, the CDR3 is TGTGCCAGCAGCTTAGGCTTCCGGCGGGATGAGTACTTC. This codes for CASSLGFRRDEYF.